This T cell receptor (beta chain) was captured in a study of control samples from healthy donors and cancer patients. This clone turned up a few times. An end of the junction differs from the germline gene, which may be a read error. This CDR3 comprises 13 residues. In germline, CDR1 is SSHAT, CDR2 FNYEAQ (reference sequence). Clones were read by immunoSEQ multiplex PCR, and TCRdb kept only the in-frame ones, dropping some. The data contain about 98,000 clones, about 79% of them singletons. J is TRBJ2-2 and V is TRBV7-7; 7 bases are a match to TRBD1. This TCR was recovered from a woman in her twenties or thirties in good health. Sequencing used blood. The CDR3 spells CASSLDRIGELFF. CDR3 DNA: TGTGCTAGCAGCTTGGACAGGATCGGGGAGCTGTTTTTT. Full variable domain (missing parts from reference TRBV7-7 and TRBJ2-2): GAGVSQSPRYKVTKRGQDVTLRCDPISSHATLYWYQQALGQGPEFLTYFNYEAQPDKSGLPSDRFSAERPEGSISTLTIQRTEQRDSAMYRCASSLDRIGELFFGEGSRLTVL.